The clone carrying this T cell receptor (beta chain) was seen a handful of times. This entry comes from a study of blood T cells in healthy people across ages. Primers used in a second PCR of roughly 7 to 12 cycles were a sample-barcoded 5' primer and a J-beta primer mix. TCRdb reprocessed the 5' RACE reads with MiXCR, giving one entry per CDR3 protein. The sample lists approximately 760,000 distinct CDR3 sequences, around a quarter seen once, with under 9.5% in the top ten. The sample was also reused in another study, on T cells of mothers and their children.

The sequencing sample was made of blood. The receptor was isolated from a boy aged 5-17 years in good health.

CDR3 in DNA: TGTGCCAGCAGTCTCGCCCTAGGAGCCAAGTATTTT. Amino acid sequence: CASSLALGAKYF. This sequence joins TRBV6-2 or TRBV6-3 and TRBJ2-3, with D unresolved. Between the trimmed V and J ends, which lost 5 bases and 13 bases, there was a span of 16 bases. In germline, CDR1 is MNHEY, CDR2 SVGEGT. The CDR3 is 12 residues long.